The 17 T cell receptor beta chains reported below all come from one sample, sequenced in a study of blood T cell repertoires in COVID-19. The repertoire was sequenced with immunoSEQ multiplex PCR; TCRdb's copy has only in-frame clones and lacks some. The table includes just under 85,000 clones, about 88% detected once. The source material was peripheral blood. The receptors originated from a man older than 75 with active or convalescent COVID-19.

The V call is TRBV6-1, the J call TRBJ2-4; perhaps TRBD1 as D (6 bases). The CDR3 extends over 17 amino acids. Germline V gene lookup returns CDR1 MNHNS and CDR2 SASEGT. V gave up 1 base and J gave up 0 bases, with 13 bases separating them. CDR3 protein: CASSEVGRGRAKNIQYF. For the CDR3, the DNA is TGTGCCAGCAGTGAAGTAGGCAGGGGAAGAGCCAAAAACATTCAGTACTTC.

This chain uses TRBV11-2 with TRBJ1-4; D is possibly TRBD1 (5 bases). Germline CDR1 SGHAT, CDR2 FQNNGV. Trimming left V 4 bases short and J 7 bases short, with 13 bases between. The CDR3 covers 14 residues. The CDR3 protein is CASSSRVTGEKLFF. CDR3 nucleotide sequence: TGTGCCAGCAGCTCCAGGGTAACCGGTGAAAAACTGTTTTTT.

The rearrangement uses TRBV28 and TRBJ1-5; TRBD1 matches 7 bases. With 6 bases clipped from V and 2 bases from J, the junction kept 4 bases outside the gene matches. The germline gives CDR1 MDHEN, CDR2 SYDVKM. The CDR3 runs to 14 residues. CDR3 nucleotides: TGTGCCAGCAGCAACAGGGGAGGCAATCAGCCCCAGCATTTT. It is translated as CASSNRGGNQPQHF.

This CDR3 is CASSSRQGRRETQYF. DNA for the CDR3: TGTGCCAGTAGTTCCCGACAGGGGAGGAGGGAGACCCAGTACTTC. This rearrangement joins TRBV19 to TRBJ2-5, with 8 bases lining up with TRBD1. Germline trimming cut 5 bases from V and 5 bases from J; bases unmatched to any gene: 10. Looked up from germline, CDR1 is LNHDA and CDR2 is SQIVND (reference sequence). The CDR3 totals 15 residues. Looking up the rest from reference TRBV19 and TRBJ2-5 gives the full variable domain: DGGITQSPKYLFRKEGQNVTLSCEQNLNHDAMYWYRQDPGQGLRLIYYSQIVNDFQKGDIAEGYSVSREKKESFPLTVTSAQKNPTAFYLCASSSRQGRRETQYFGPGTRLLVL.

The CDR3 DNA is TGTGCCACCAGCAGAGAGCGGGGGTGGGACGGGGAGCTGTTTTTT. It yields the protein CATSRERGWDGELFF. The J gene is TRBJ2-2, the V gene TRBV15; 7 nucleotides match TRBD2. The junction had 5 bases not matched to a gene; V was cut back by 0 bases and J by 7 bases. CDR3 length equals 15 residues. Germline V gives CDR1 LNHNV, CDR2 YYDKDF (reference sequence).

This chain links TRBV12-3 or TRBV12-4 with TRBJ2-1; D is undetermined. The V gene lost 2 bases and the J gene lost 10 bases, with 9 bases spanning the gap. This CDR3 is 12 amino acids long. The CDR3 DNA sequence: TGTGCCAGCAGTTTACGCGGATACGAGCAGTTCTTC. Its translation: CASSLRGYEQFF.

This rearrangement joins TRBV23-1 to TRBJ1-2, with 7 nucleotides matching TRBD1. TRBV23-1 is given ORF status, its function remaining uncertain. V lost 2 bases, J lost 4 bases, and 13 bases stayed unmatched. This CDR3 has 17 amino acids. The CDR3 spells CASSQTPGQVRFYGYTF. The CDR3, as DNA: TGCGCCAGCAGTCAAACCCCAGGACAGGTTCGCTTCTATGGCTACACCTTC.

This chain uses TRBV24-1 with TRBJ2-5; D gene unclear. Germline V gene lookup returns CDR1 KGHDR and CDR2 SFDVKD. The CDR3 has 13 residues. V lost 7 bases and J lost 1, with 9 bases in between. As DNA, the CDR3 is TGTGCCACCAGACAGAGCCCCCAAGAGACCCAGTACTTC. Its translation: CATRQSPQETQYF.

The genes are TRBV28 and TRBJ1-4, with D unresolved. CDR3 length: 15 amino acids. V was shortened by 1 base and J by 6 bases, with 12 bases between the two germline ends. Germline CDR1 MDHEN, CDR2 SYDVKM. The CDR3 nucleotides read TGTGCCAGCAGTTTATCCGGGGTGGCGGATGAAAAACTGTTTTTT. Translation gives CASSLSGVADEKLFF.

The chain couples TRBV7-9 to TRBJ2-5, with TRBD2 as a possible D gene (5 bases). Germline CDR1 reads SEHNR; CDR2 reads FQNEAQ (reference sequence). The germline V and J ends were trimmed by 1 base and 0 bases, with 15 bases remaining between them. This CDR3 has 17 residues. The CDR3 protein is CASSLEGQRTYQETQYF. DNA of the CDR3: TGTGCCAGCAGCTTAGAGGGTCAGCGGACGTACCAAGAGACCCAGTACTTC. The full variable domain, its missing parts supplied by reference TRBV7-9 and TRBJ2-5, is DTGVSQNPRHKITKRGQNVTFRCDPISEHNRLYWYRQTLGQGPEFLTYFQNEAQLEKSRLLSDRFSAERPKGSFSTLEIQRTEQGDSAMYLCASSLEGQRTYQETQYFGPGTRLLVL.

For the CDR3, the DNA is TGCGCCAGCAGCTATTCAGGTCGATACACCGGGGAGCTGTTTTTT. Its protein is CASSYSGRYTGELFF. The chain combines TRBV5-1 with TRBJ2-2; D is unresolved. With 3 bases removed from V and 3 bases from J, the gap between germline ends came to 12 bases. CDR1 is SGHRS and CDR2 is YFSETQ in the germline V gene. The CDR3 runs 15 residues.

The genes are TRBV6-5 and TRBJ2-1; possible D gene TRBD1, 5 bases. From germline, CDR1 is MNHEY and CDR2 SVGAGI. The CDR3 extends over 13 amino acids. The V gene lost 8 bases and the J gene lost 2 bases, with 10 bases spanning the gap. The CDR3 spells CASEGVPYNEQFF. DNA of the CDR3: TGTGCCAGCGAAGGGGTCCCCTACAATGAGCAGTTCTTC.

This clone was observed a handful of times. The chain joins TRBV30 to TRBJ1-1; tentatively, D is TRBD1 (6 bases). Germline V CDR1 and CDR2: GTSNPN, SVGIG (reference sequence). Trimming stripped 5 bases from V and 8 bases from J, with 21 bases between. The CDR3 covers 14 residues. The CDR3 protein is CAWDFATGTSEAFF. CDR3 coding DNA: TGTGCCTGGGACTTCGCCACCGGGACATCAGAAGCTTTCTTT.

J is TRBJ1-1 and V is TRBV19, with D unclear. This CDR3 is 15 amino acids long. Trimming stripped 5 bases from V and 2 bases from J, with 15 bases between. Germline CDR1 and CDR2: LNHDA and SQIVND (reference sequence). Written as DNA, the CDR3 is TGTGCCAGTAGTCCCCAAGGAGGATTAAACACTGAAGCTTTCTTT. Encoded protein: CASSPQGGLNTEAFF. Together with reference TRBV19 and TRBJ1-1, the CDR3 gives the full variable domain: DGGITQSPKYLFRKEGQNVTLSCEQNLNHDAMYWYRQDPGQGLRLIYYSQIVNDFQKGDIAEGYSVSREKKESFPLTVTSAQKNPTAFYLCASSPQGGLNTEAFFGQGTRLTVV.

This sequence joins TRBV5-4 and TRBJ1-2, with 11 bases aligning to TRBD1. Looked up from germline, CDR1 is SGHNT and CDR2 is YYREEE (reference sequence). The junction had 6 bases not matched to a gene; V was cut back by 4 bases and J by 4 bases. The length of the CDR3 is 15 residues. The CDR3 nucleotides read TGTGCCAGCAGCCTCCGGACAGGGGGCGCCTATGGCTACACCTTC. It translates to CASSLRTGGAYGYTF.

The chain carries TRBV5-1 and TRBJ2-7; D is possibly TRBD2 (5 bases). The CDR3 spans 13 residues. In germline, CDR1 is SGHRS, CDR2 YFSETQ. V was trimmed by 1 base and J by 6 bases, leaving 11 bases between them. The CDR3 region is CASSLSAGLEQYV. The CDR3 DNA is TGCGCCAGCAGCTTGAGCGCGGGTCTCGAGCAGTACGTC.

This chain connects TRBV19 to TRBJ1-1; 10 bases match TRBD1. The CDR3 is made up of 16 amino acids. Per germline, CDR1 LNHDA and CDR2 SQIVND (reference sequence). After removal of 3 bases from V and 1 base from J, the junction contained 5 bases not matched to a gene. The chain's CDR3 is CASSIWDRGRNTEAFF. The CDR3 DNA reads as TGTGCCAGTAGTATTTGGGACAGGGGTAGGAACACTGAAGCTTTCTTT.